This paragraph reports one T cell receptor beta chain. Its antigen has not been determined. Qualities for individual bases were not recorded, and no much larger clone is one base off. This sample is drawn from a study of shared clonotypes between healthy human individuals (dated by TCRdb to about 2020). In terms of the full investigation: The cohort comprised two women and three men aged 18 to 49 years. Per donor, three plates each were used for CD4 naive and CD4 memory, two for CD8 naive, and one for CD8 memory. To estimate repertoire size and how much clonotypes are shared between individuals, the study performed deep sequencing of blood TCR repertoires from about 5 healthy adults. To increase sequencing depth and limit assay-specific biases, different laboratories used diverse techniques to prepare libraries and sequence TCR repertoires. Leukapheresis yielded between about 0.94 and 8.9 billion PBMCs per donor. The research as a whole found: Because the study included only a small number of donors, the genetic and exposure-history diversity represented was limited. Incomplete sequencing was indicated by rarefaction of sorted-subset datasets, despite the large sequencing depth. Compared with non-shared clonotypes, the clonotypes found in all four sorted-subset donors had higher generation probabilities. Naive subsets generally had larger estimated clonotype richness than memory subsets. Pairwise subsampling led to the expectation that sequencing depth would affect the degree of clonotype sharing among donors. Sharing across several donors was observed for approximately 5% of naive CD4, over 3% of naive CD8, around 2.5% of memory CD4, and about 0.39% of memory CD8 clonotypes. Sampling was restricted to blood, and TCR repertoires in tissue are likely to differ from TCR repertoires in blood.

From the cysteine through the phenylalanine, the CDR3 covers 15 amino acids. The kept DNA is CDR3 alone, 45 bases in frame from the first base. V and J lose 10 bases and 1 base, and a span of 19 bases separates them. For CDR1 and CDR2, the germline V gene lists MGHRA and YSYEKL. The donors were healthy, HIV-negative adults with no recently reported acute infections or vaccinations. Every donor was a Caucasian adult living in Nashville, Tennessee, USA. CD8 memory samples were composed of magnetically selected CD45RO+ cells combined with CCR7-negative CD45RA+ effector memory (TemRA) cells. After blood collection by leukapheresis, PBMCs were isolated using Ficoll-Histopaque density gradient centrifugation and then cryopreserved in the vapor phase of liquid nitrogen. Analytical flow cytometry was used to check the purity and quantity of each magnetically sorted T cell population. Genomic DNA was isolated from each sorted fraction and quantified by UV absorbance on a Nanodrop 2000c.

Using the deep immunoSEQ assay, TCR CDR3 regions were amplified from genomic DNA by multiplex PCR. Genomic DNA extracted from each cell subset was distributed evenly over all wells of several immunoSEQ 96-well plates, and each plate served as one replicate. For sorted subsets, each replicate PCR was loaded with 200 to 250 ng genomic DNA, equivalent to some 27,000 T cell genomes. The purified libraries were quantified using a Qubit 3.0 fluorometer, sized with a Bioanalyzer 2100, and then quantified again using the KAPA Library Quantification kit. A separate single-read 150-cycle Illumina NextSeq 550 flow cell was used to sequence each immunoSEQ 96-well plate. As for the original processing: The immunoSEQ output contained only junctional sequences without quality scores, so filtering could not match that applied to full-length reads. To assign V/J genes and CDR3, sequences were annotated using PyIR, a Python wrapper for IgBLAST v1.9, with IMGT germline references. Reads were filtered out if the reads had weak V/J assignments (E-value above 1e-6), no CDR3, stop codons, out-of-frame junctions, or ambiguous translated residues. V3J clonotypes were defined as sequences sharing an identical inferred V gene, J gene, and CDR3 amino acid sequence. Percentage overlap between repertoires was computed as shared unique clonotypes divided by the size of the smaller repertoire. Richness of each repertoire was evaluated using RTK rarefaction, the Chao1 estimator, and Recon v2.1 estimates of unobserved clonotypes. Generation probabilities were computed with OLGA for all TCRbeta clonotypes obtained by the gDNA method from four donors. TCRdb carries this immuneACCESS record with in-frame sequences only. Its versions omit some clonotypes, under half of them owing to an unresolved V gene in the studies checked, with the rest unexplained. That table is the source of V, J and clone size, and D and trimming were worked out from the DNA. The sample profile shows roughly 720,000 clones; around 91% of them were found once. Approximately 35% of the sample is in the top ten clones.

Here the chain combines TRBV4-1 and TRBJ2-5; perhaps TRBD2 is the D gene, with 5 bases matching. The TCR sequence derives from a man aged 18 to 30 in good health. Some clones in this sample may be carry-over from other donors' samples. The specimen sequenced was memory CD8+ T cells from PBMCs. What this sample's cell subset or site label stands for: CD45RO+ cells pooled with CCR7-negative TemRA cells. This receptor carries the CDR3 CATRRVGGPQETQYF. The nucleotide sequence is TGCGCCACCCGGCGGGTGGGCGGACCCCAAGAGACCCAGTACTTC.